The clone carrying this TCR beta chain was seen only once. The antigen is unknown. Clinical symptoms, serum thyroxine, TRAb, thyroid ultrasound and orbital computed tomography were relied on for diagnosis. Investigators amplified TCR beta CDR3 regions from RNA transcripts. First-round RT-PCR with HTBI primers preceded a second-round multiplex PCR. TCRdb re-derived calls from the multiplex PCR reads in MiXCR, one entry per CDR3 protein. The sample lists 650,000 to 900,000 distinct CDR3 sequences; 40% were seen once. This record belongs to a study of Graves' ophthalmopathy and Graves' hyperthyroidism. General observations from the study: A majority of expanded thyroid clonotypes exceeding 0.001 frequency were likewise present in blood. The study's model predicted ophthalmopathy progression at 65% to 71% sensitivity and 72% to 85% specificity. Ophthalmopathy could be told apart from stable hyperthyroidism by a 13-signature model (87.88% sensitivity, 70% to 84% specificity).

The CDR3 loop spans 12 amino acids. CDR1 SQVTM and CDR2 ANQGSEA come from the germline V gene. Trimming took off 8 bases at V and 2 bases at J, with 9 bases between the two ends. Sequencing was carried out using peripheral blood. This TCR derives from an adult man with Graves' ophthalmopathy. The chain carries TRBV29-1 and TRBJ2-2; D is possibly TRBD2 (5 bases). CDR3 region: CSLDLNTGELFF. CDR3 nucleotides: TGCAGCCTGGACTTAAACACCGGGGAGCTGTTTTTT.